This T cell receptor beta chain was documented in a study of PD-1 blockade in classical Hodgkin lymphoma. About this clone itself: The antigen is unknown. Germline is not matched at one junction end, which may reflect a read error. Other DNA sequences in this sample translate to the same CDR3.

Here immunoSEQ multiplex PCR was the method, and the copy in TCRdb shows in-frame clones only, minus some. The sample records several thousand clones, about 89% being singletons. Stated time point: cycle 4 day 1 (C4D1), after less than seven weeks of nivolumab. In every patient, relapse followed autologous stem cell transplantation, while exposure to brentuximab vedotin differed. Magnetic negative selection of thawed PBMCs was the method by which CD4+ T cells were purified. Study-wide points: Only CD4+ TCR diversity, not CD8+, had risen significantly by C4D1.

Per the germline V gene, CDR1 is MGHRA and CDR2 is YSYEKL. CDR3 size: 15 residues. This chain uses TRBV4-1 with TRBJ1-1; 9 bases are shared with TRBD1. The clonotype originates from a human donor with classical Hodgkin lymphoma. The specimen comprised CD4+ T cells from blood, sampled before the fourth cycle of nivolumab. The CDR3 nucleotides are TGCGCCAGCAGCCTACGACAGGGGGGGAACACCGAAGCTTTCTTT. Encoded protein: CASSLRQGGNTEAFF.